A single T cell receptor (beta chain) is shown here with its context. Its antigen is unknown. This sample was included in a study of blood T cells in healthy people across ages. Study-wide results and limits: With age, beta diversity per million T cells declined roughly linearly, significantly by approximately 40. The study lacked donor CMV status, which possibly confounded expanded clonotype changes.

Germline assignment: CDR1 MNHEY and CDR2 SVGAGI. CDR3 length: 16 amino acids. Trimming removed 4 bases from V and 6 bases from J; junction bases left unmatched: 5. Sample-barcoded 5' priming and a J-beta primer mix drove a second PCR of roughly 7 to 11 cycles. A tag from a template-switch adaptor with 12 random nucleotides marked each cDNA molecule. Every sample gave at least 3 million paired-end reads containing CDR3. From the 5' RACE reads, TCRdb called clonotypes with MiXCR, one entry per CDR3 protein. The data show around 1.5 million distinct CDR3 sequences, 55% to 75% seen once. This receptor was taken from a man between 18 and 35 years old in good health. The chain carries TRBV6-5 and TRBJ2-1, with TRBD2 identical over 14 bases. Material for sequencing was blood. The CDR3 loop reads CASSWGLAGALNEQFF. Here the CDR3 DNA reads TGTGCCAGCAGTTGGGGACTAGCGGGAGCCCTCAATGAGCAGTTCTTC.